These T cell receptor beta chains were read from a single sample in a study of cytomegalovirus exposure and HLA in healthy donors. Profiling relied on immunoSEQ multiplex PCR, and the TCRdb table lists in-frame clones only, not all of them. The repertoire has more than 85,000 clones, 78% of them found once; the top ten carry around 1.3%. Sequencing input: PBMCs. The source of these receptors is a young man in good health and CMV-seronegative. CDR3s include the opening cysteine and the closing phenylalanine or tryptophan. A D gene is named only where the DNA matches it firmly. For some rows the clone size is stated as once, few or many, or as a class when expanded; others skip it.

>NA|TRBJ2-7|TRBD2|TRBV30
CAWSFGRVYEQYF
TGTGCCTGGAGTTTCGGGAGGGTGTACGAGCAGTACTTC
>NA|TRBJ2-7|TRBD2|TRBV28
CASSTPGLAYEQYF
TGTGCCAGCAGTACTCCGGGACTAGCGTACGAGCAGTACTTC
>NA|TRBJ2-7|TRBD2|TRBV9
CASSSSGAGVYEQYF
TGTGCCAGCAGCTCCTCCGGGGCGGGAGTTTACGAGCAGTACTTC
>few|TRBJ1-1|NA|TRBV15
CATSRDKNRLEAFF
TGTGCCACCAGCAGAGATAAGAACAGACTAGAAGCTTTCTTT
>once|TRBJ1-1|TRBD1|TRBV6-4
CASRPGQGALNTEAFF
TGTGCCAGCAGGCCGGGACAGGGGGCTCTGAACACTGAAGCTTTCTTT
>few|TRBJ2-3|TRBD1|TRBV6-6
CASSTGQGSTDTQYF
TGTGCCAGCAGTACGGGACAGGGAAGCACAGATACGCAGTATTTT
>NA|TRBJ2-1|TRBD2|TRBV30
CAWVRDSLAGGSEQFF
TGTGCCTGGGTGAGGGATTCACTAGCGGGAGGTAGTGAGCAGTTCTTC
>once|TRBJ1-1|NA|TRBV30
CAWSVNPGTEAFF
TGTGCCTGGAGTGTCAACCCCGGCACTGAAGCTTTCTTT
>NA|TRBJ2-5|TRBD1|TRBV19
CASCARSGGQGKETQYF
TGTGCCAGTTGCGCTCGCAGTGGTGGACAGGGAAAAGAGACCCAGTACTTC
>NA|TRBJ1-5|NA|TRBV7-6
CASSLEAGGNNQPQHF
TGTGCCAGCAGCTTAGAGGCAGGAGGGAACAATCAGCCCCAGCATTTT
>NA|TRBJ2-6|NA|TRBV6-6
CASSFPGRGANVLTF
TGTGCCAGCAGTTTCCCGGGTCGGGGGGCCAACGTCCTGACTTTC
>NA|TRBJ2-7|TRBD2|TRBV11-2
CASRLAGAGEQYF
TGTGCCAGCAGGCTAGCGGGGGCCGGCGAGCAGTACTTC
>NA|TRBJ2-1|NA|TRBV4-1
CASSQDTSSYNEQFF
TGCGCCAGCAGCCAAGATACTAGCTCCTACAATGAGCAGTTCTTC
>NA|TRBJ1-2|TRBD1|TRBV4-3
CASSARTGATGGYTF
TGCGCCAGCAGCGCACGGACAGGGGCTACCGGTGGCTACACCTTC
>NA|TRBJ2-2|NA|TRBV7-9
CAAPLGYPNTGELFF
TGTGCCGCCCCGCTGGGCTACCCGAACACCGGGGAGCTGTTTTTT
>NA|TRBJ1-5|NA|TRBV28
CASSLYRQGQPQHF
TGTGCCAGCAGTTTATATCGTCAGGGTCAGCCCCAGCATTTT
>NA|TRBJ2-1|NA|TRBV9
CASSVDLANNEQFF
TGTGCCAGCAGCGTAGATCTGGCCAACAATGAGCAGTTCTTC
>NA|TRBJ1-1|NA|TRBV6-5
CASRGSGEGVTEAFF
TGTGCCAGCAGGGGGTCGGGGGAGGGGGTTACTGAAGCTTTCTTT
>NA|TRBJ2-7|NA|TRBV6-6
CASSPTGFDEQYF
TGTGCCAGCAGCCCCACAGGGTTCGACGAGCAGTACTTC
>NA|TRBJ1-1|TRBD1|TRBV28
CASTPPGQGGNTEAFF
TGTGCCAGCACCCCACCGGGACAGGGGGGGAACACTGAAGCTTTCTTT
>NA|TRBJ2-2|TRBD1|TRBV6-1
CASSEYLTGGGTGELFF
TGTGCCAGCAGTGAATACTTGACAGGGGGAGGAACCGGGGAGCTGTTTTTT
>NA|TRBJ2-1|TRBD2|TRBV28
CASSLALAGVSGRDEQFF
TGTGCCAGCAGTTTGGCGCTAGCGGGAGTGTCCGGGCGGGATGAGCAGTTCTTC
>NA|TRBJ1-1|NA|TRBV5-6
CASSGTGFRAFF
TGTGCCAGCAGCGGTACAGGGTTCCGAGCTTTCTTT